A single T cell receptor (beta chain) is shown here with its context. Within the sample, other DNA sequences also encode this same CDR3. The CDR3 contains 13 residues. V gave up 3 bases and J gave up 2 bases, with 7 bases separating them. The data belong to a study of blood T cell repertoires in COVID-19. Study in general: From the United States, Italy and Spain came samples of acute and convalescent COVID-19. Nucleic acid was either cDNA or gDNA, and it came from T cells, B-cell-depleted T cells, or PBMCs.

Per the study methods: The authors estimated nucleated cell counts from reference gene primer amplification. TCRdb keeps only in-frame clones here, not all; method: immunoSEQ multiplex PCR. That table gives V, J and clone size, and the DNA gave D and trimming. Of approximately 480,000 clones listed, 89% are singletons. During active infection, Seattle patients enrolled and were then monitored through disease. This chain links TRBV12-3 or TRBV12-4 with TRBJ2-5; D unresolved. Material for sequencing was peripheral blood. This sequence originates from a man between 18 and 35 years old with COVID-19, enrolled during active disease. CDR3 residues: CASSLARQETQYF. Here the CDR3 DNA reads TGTGCCAGCAGTTTGGCTAGGCAAGAGACCCAGTACTTC.